Reported below is one T cell receptor (beta chain). The sample is drawn from a study of blood T cell repertoires in COVID-19. Study summary: Samples of COVID-19 (acute and convalescent) were obtained from the United States, Italy and Spain. Sources were T cells, B-cell-depleted T cells, or PBMCs; the material itself was cDNA or gDNA.

There are 14 residues in the CDR3. Germline lookup yields CDR1 MNHEY and CDR2 SMNVEV (reference sequence). V dropped 0 bases and J dropped 7 bases, with 13 bases sitting between them. In the source study's methods: Using reference gene primer amplification, nucleated cell counts were estimated. Clones were sequenced by immunoSEQ multiplex PCR, and TCRdb holds only the in-frame ones, with some missing. That table supplies the V and J calls and clone size; D and trimming were determined from the DNA. The sample carries about 180,000 clones, around 87% recorded once. Source material: peripheral blood. The clonotype originates from a middle-aged man with active or convalescent COVID-19. J is TRBJ2-7 and V is TRBV27; D possibly corresponds to TRBD1 (5 bases). CDR3 protein: CASSLSGRAGEQYF. CDR3 DNA: TGTGCCAGCAGTTTATCGGGCAGGGCCGGAGAGCAGTACTTC.